The source of this TCR beta chain is a study of blood T cell repertoires in COVID-19. Study at large: Material from acute and convalescent COVID-19 was sourced from the United States, Italy and Spain. PBMCs, B-cell-depleted T cells, or T cells provided the cDNA or gDNA that made up the material.

Authors' processing steps: Amplification with reference gene primers provided the estimates of nucleated cell counts. Profiled with immunoSEQ multiplex PCR; TCRdb holds only in-frame clones, not every one. V and J calls and clone size come straight from that table; D and trimming were deduced from the DNA. This table holds about 64,000 clones, roughly 85% found once. In this sample, this clone turned up once. The CDR3 is made up of 12 amino acids. V was trimmed by 0 bases and J by 2 bases, leaving 5 bases between them. The V gene's germline CDR1 is GTSNPN and CDR2 SVGIG (reference sequence). A Seattle source enrolled patients during active infection and followed them longitudinally.

The sequenced material came from peripheral blood. The rearrangement uses TRBV30 and TRBJ2-7, with TRBD1 as a possible D gene (5 bases). The source of this sequence is a woman aged 55-69 years with COVID-19, enrolled during active disease. CDR3 sequence: CAWSVGAYEQYF. CDR3 DNA sequence: TGTGCCTGGAGTGTAGGGGCCTACGAGCAGTACTTC.